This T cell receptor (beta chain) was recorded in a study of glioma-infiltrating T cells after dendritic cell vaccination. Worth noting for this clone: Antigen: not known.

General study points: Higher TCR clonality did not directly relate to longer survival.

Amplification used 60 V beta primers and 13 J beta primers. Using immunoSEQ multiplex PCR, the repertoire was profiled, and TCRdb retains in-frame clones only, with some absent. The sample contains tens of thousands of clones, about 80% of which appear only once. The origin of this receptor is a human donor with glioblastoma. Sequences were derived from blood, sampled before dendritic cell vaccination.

CDR3: CASSRQSGLSTEAFF. The CDR3 nucleotides read TGTGCCAGTAGCCGACAGAGCGGGCTTTCTACTGAAGCTTTCTTT. The rearrangement links TRBV19 to TRBJ1-1; D is perhaps TRBD1 (5 bases). The CDR3 loop spans 15 amino acids. Trimming cost V 6 bases and J 5 bases, with 19 bases left between them. Germline V gives CDR1 LNHDA, CDR2 SQIVND (reference sequence).